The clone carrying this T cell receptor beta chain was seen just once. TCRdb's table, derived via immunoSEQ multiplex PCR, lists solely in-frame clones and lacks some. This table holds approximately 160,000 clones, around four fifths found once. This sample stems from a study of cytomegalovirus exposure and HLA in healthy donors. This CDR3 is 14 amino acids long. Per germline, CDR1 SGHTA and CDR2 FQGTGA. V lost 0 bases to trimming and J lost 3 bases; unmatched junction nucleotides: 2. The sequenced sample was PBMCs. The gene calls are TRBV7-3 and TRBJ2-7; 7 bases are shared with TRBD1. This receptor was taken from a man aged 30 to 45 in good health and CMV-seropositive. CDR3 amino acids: CASSLTPGGYEQYF. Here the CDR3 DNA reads TGTGCCAGCAGCTTAACCCCAGGGGGCTACGAGCAGTACTTC.